This T cell receptor beta chain came from a study of T cells in Graves' hyperthyroidism and ophthalmopathy. Findings of the study overall: Most thyroid clonotypes with frequency above 0.001 were detected in blood.

Amplified TCR beta CDR3 regions came from RNA transcripts. Carried out on the TCR CDR3, a first-round RT-PCR used the HTBI primer set. MiXCR was run by TCRdb on the multiplex PCR reads, yielding one entry per CDR3 protein. The sample includes 550,000 to 800,000 distinct CDR3 sequences, about 16% of them seen just once. This clonotype was seen repeatedly, ten times or more. Its cognate antigen is unknown. The TCR originated in a man aged 18 to 29 with Graves' hyperthyroidism. Sequencing was carried out using blood.

The CDR3 region has the DNA TGCAGCGTCAAACGGGACGGGTGGACTGAAGCTTTCTTT. Protein: CSVKRDGWTEAFF. This chain joins TRBV29-1 and TRBJ1-1, with D possibly TRBD1 on 5 matching bases. Trimming took off 6 bases at V and 5 bases at J, with 16 bases between the two ends. The CDR3 contains 13 residues. Germline V lookup: CDR1 SQVTM, CDR2 ANQGSEA.